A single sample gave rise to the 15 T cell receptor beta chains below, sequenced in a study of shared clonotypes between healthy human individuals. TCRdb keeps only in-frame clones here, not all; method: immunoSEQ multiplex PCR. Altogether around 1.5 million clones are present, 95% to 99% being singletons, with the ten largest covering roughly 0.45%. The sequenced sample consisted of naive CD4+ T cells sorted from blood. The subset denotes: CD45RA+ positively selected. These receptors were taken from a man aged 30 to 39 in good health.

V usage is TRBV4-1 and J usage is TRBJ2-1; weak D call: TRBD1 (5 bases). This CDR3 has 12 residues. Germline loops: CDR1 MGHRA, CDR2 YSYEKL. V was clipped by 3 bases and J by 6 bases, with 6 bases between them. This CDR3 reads CASSHDSNEQFF. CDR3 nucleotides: TGCGCCAGCAGCCACGACAGCAATGAGCAGTTCTTC.

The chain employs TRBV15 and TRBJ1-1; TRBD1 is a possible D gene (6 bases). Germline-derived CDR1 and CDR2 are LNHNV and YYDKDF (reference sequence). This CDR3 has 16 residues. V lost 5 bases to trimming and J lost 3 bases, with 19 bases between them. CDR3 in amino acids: CATSGPPDRSDTEAFF. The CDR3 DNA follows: TGTGCCACCAGCGGACCCCCGGACAGAAGTGACACTGAAGCTTTCTTT.

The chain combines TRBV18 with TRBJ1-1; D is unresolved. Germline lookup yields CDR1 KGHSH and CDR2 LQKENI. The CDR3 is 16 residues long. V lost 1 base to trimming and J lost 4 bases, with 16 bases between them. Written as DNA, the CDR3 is TGTGCCAGCTCACCACGTTTGTCCCTTAATGTCACTGAAGCTTTCTTT. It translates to CASSPRLSLNVTEAFF.

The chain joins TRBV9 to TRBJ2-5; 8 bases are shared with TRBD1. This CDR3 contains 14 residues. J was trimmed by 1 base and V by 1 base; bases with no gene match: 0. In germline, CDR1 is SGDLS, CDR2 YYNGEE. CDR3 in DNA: TGTGCCAGCAGCGTACAGGGGGCCCAAGAGACCCAGTACTTC. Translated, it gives CASSVQGAQETQYF. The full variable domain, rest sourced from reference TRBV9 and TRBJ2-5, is DSGVTQTPKHLITATGQRVTLRCSPRSGDLSVYWYQQSLDQGLQFLIQYYNGEERAKGNILERFSAQQFPDLHSELNLSSLELGDSALYFCASSVQGAQETQYFGPGTRLLVL.

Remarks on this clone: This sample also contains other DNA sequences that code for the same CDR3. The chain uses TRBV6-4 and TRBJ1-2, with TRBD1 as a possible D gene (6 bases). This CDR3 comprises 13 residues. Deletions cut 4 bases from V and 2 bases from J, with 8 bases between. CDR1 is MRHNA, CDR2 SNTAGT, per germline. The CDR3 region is CASSATGNYGYTF. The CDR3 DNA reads TGTGCCAGCAGTGCAACAGGGAACTATGGCTACACCTTC.

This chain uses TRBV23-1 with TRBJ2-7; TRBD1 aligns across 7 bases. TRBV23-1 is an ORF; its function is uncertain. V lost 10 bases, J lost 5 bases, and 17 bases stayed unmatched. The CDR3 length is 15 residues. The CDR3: CATPPRDRVFHEQYF. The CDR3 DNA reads TGCGCCACCCCTCCCCGAGACAGGGTCTTTCACGAGCAGTACTTC.

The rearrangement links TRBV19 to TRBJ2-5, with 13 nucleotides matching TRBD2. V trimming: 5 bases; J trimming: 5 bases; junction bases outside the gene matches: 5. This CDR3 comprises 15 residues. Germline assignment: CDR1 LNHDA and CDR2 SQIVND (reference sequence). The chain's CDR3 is CASSWTSGSGETQYF. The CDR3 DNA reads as TGTGCCAGTAGTTGGACTAGCGGGAGCGGTGAGACCCAGTACTTC.

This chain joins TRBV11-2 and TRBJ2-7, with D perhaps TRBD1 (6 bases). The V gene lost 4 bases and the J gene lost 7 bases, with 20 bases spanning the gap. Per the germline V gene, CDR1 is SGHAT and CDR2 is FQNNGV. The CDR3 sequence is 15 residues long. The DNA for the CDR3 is TGTGCCAGCAGCTCGCCCCGGACAGCCCTTCGGGAGCAGTACTTC. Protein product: CASSSPRTALREQYF.

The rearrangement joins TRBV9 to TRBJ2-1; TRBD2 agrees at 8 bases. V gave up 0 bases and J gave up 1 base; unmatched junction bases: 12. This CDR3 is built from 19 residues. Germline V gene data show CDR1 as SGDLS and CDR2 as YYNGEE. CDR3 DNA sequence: TGTGCCAGCAGCGTAGCTCGGGGCGGGAGGCCCCTTTCCTACAATGAGCAGTTCTTC. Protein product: CASSVARGGRPLSYNEQFF.

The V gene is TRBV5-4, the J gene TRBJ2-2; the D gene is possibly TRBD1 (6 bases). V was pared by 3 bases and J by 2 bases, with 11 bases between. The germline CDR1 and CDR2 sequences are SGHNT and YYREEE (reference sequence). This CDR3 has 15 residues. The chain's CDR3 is CASSSGVRNTGELFF. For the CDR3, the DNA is TGTGCCAGCAGCTCAGGGGTTCGAAACACCGGGGAGCTGTTTTTT.

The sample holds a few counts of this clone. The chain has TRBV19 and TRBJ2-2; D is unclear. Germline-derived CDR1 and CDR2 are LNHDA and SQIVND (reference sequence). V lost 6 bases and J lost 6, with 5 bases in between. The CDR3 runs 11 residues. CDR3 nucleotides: TGTGCCAGTAGCGGCCCCGGGGAGCTGTTTTTT. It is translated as CASSGPGELFF.

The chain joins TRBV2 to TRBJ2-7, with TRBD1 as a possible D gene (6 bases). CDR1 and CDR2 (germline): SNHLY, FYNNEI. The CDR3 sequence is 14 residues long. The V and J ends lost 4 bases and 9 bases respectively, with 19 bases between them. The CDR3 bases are TGTGCCAGCAGTGGGGGGCAAGGGATAATTGGGCAGTACTTC. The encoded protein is CASSGGQGIIGQYF.

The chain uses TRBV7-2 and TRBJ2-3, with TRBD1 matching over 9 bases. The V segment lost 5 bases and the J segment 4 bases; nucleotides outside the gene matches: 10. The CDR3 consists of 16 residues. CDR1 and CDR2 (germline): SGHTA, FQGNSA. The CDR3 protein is CASSRLRDRDSDTQYF. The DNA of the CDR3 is TGTGCCAGCAGCCGTTTGCGGGACAGGGATTCAGATACGCAGTATTTT. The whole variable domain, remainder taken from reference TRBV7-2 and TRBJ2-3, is GAGVSQSPSNKVTEKGKDVELRCDPISGHTALYWYRQSLGQGLEFLIYFQGNSAPDKSGLPSDRFSAERTGGSVSTLTIQRTQQEDSAVYLCASSRLRDRDSDTQYFGPGTRLTVL.

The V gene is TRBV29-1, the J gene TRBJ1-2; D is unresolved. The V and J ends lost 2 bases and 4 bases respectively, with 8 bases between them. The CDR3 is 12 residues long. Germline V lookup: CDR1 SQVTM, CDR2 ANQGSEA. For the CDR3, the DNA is TGCAGCGTTGAATTTGGGGTCTATGGCTACACCTTC. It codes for CSVEFGVYGYTF. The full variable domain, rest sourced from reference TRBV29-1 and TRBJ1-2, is SAVISQKPSRDICQRGTSLTIQCQVDSQVTMMFWYRQQPGQSLTLIATANQGSEATYESGFVIDKFPISRPNLTFSTLTVSNMSPEDSSIYLCSVEFGVYGYTFGSGTRLTVV.

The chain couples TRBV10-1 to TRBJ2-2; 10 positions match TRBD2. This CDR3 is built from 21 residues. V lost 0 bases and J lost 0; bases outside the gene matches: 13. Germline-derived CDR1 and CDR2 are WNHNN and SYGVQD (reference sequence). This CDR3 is CASSESSSPGLAGANTGELFF. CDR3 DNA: TGCGCCAGCAGTGAGTCCTCATCCCCCGGGCTAGCGGGAGCGAACACCGGGGAGCTGTTTTTT.